The 21 T cell receptor beta chains given below trace back to one sample, sequenced in a study of blood T cell repertoires in COVID-19. Data came from immunoSEQ multiplex PCR; TCRdb stores just in-frame clones and leaves some out. This sample yields about 36,000 clones, of which around 90% are seen a single time; around 20% belongs to the top ten. Material for sequencing was peripheral blood. These receptors came from a man between 60 and 70 years old with acute or convalescent COVID-19.

The rearrangement links TRBV5-1 to TRBJ2-3; 7 bases fit TRBD1. Germline V gives CDR1 SGHRS, CDR2 YFSETQ. J was trimmed by 6 bases and V by 1 base; bases with no gene match: 11. CDR3 length: 16 residues. The CDR3 here is CASSLPGLGGADTQYF. For the CDR3, the DNA is TGCGCCAGCAGCTTGCCAGGCCTAGGGGGCGCGGATACGCAGTATTTT.

The chain links TRBV11-2 to TRBJ2-1; TRBD2 aligns across 12 bases. CDR3 length equals 16 residues. V shed 3 bases and J 7 bases; nucleotides not matched to a gene: 7. CDR1 SGHAT and CDR2 FQNNGV come from the germline V gene. This chain's CDR3 is CASSFSTSGSLNEQFF. The CDR3 DNA is TGTGCCAGCAGCTTCTCGACTAGCGGGAGCCTGAATGAGCAGTTCTTC.

This clone was picked up one time. The V gene is TRBV3-1 (or the pseudogene TRBV3-2), the J gene TRBJ1-3, with TRBD1 as a possible D gene (5 bases). V lost 4 bases and J lost 0, with 7 bases in between. This CDR3 has 14 residues. Germline V CDR1 and CDR2: LGHDT, YNNKEL (reference sequence). The CDR3 here is CASSRDSSGNTIYF. The DNA for the CDR3 is TGTGCCAGCAGCCGTGACAGCTCTGGAAACACCATATATTTT.

The chain recombines TRBV19 with TRBJ1-5, with 8 bases aligning to TRBD1. The trim removed 4 bases at V and 0 bases at J, leaving 11 bases unmatched. This CDR3 is 18 amino acids long. Germline CDR1 is LNHDA and CDR2 is SQIVND (reference sequence). CDR3 sequence reads: CASSTLDRDHYSNQPQHF. Here the CDR3 DNA reads TGTGCCAGTAGTACCTTGGACAGGGATCACTATAGCAATCAGCCCCAGCATTTT.

V usage is TRBV5-1 and J usage is TRBJ2-2; the D is unclear. Germline CDR1 SGHRS, CDR2 YFSETQ. The length of the CDR3 is 11 residues. The germline V and J ends were trimmed by 6 bases and 7 bases, with 7 bases remaining between them. The CDR3 nucleotides are TGCGCCAGCACTGTATTCGGGGAGCTGTTTTTT. Encoded protein: CASTVFGELFF.

The chain recombines TRBV6-6 with TRBJ1-1; D remains ambiguous. CDR3 length: 15 residues. Trimming pared 5 bases from V and 0 bases from J, leaving 13 bases between. CDR1 MNHNY and CDR2 SVGAGI come from the germline V gene (reference sequence). This CDR3 reads CASSLPSSLNTEAFF. The CDR3 DNA is TGTGCCAGCAGTCTCCCTTCTTCCTTGAACACTGAAGCTTTCTTT.

V usage is TRBV11-3 and J usage is TRBJ2-2, with 7 bases that match TRBD1. CDR3 length equals 15 residues. CDR1 and CDR2 from the germline V gene are SGHNT and YENEEA. With 4 bases clipped from V and 3 bases from J, the junction kept 5 bases outside the gene matches. The CDR3 DNA reads TGTGCCAGCAGCTCACGGGGACAGTACACCGGGGAGCTGTTTTTT. Protein: CASSSRGQYTGELFF. Full variable domain (remainder filled in from reference TRBV11-3 and TRBJ2-2): EAGVVQSPRYKIIEKKQPVAFWCNPISGHNTLYWYLQNLGQGPELLIRYENEEAVDDSQLPKDRFSAERLKGVDSTLKIQPAELGDSAVYLCASSSRGQYTGELFFGEGSRLTVL.

This chain uses TRBV5-1 with TRBJ2-7; D call uncertain. V gave up 3 bases and J gave up 3 bases, with 4 bases separating them. The CDR3 covers 11 residues. The germline V gene has CDR1 SGHRS and CDR2 YFSETQ. CDR3 bases: TGCGCCAGCAGCTACGGCTACGAGCAGTACTTC. As protein: CASSYGYEQYF.

The gene calls are TRBV5-4 and TRBJ1-2; 12 bases align to TRBD1. CDR1 and CDR2 from the germline V gene are SGHNT and YYREEE (reference sequence). With V trimmed by 4 bases and J by 7 bases, 11 bases remained unmatched. CDR3 length: 16 residues. The CDR3 reads CASSVGSGTGGLGYTF. The DNA of the CDR3 is TGTGCCAGCAGCGTGGGGTCCGGGACAGGGGGCCTTGGCTACACCTTC.

J is TRBJ2-7 and V is TRBV5-1; D might be TRBD2 (5 bases). V was shortened by 0 bases and J by 5 bases, with 12 bases between the two germline ends. Per the germline V gene, CDR1 is SGHRS and CDR2 is YFSETQ. CDR3 size: 14 residues. CDR3 residues: CASSLGGQINEQYF. The CDR3 nucleotides read TGCGCCAGCAGCTTGGGCGGGCAGATAAACGAGCAGTACTTC.

The rearrangement joins TRBV13 to TRBJ2-3; TRBD2 aligns across 11 bases. The CDR3 runs 15 residues. Germline CDR1 is PRHDT and CDR2 is FYEKMQ (reference sequence). The V and J ends lost 6 bases and 2 bases, in that order; junction bases with no gene match: 4. The CDR3 region has the DNA TGTGCCAGCAGGAGACTAGCGGGGTCCACAGATACGCAGTATTTT. Protein sequence: CASRRLAGSTDTQYF.

The V call is TRBV24-1, the J call TRBJ2-1, with D perhaps TRBD1 (6 bases). Per the germline V gene, CDR1 is KGHDR and CDR2 is SFDVKD. Trimming cost V 5 bases and J 7 bases, with 14 bases left between them. The CDR3 has 14 residues. DNA for the CDR3: TGTGCCACCAGTGGCGTGGACAGCAAAAATGAGCAGTTCTTC. This gives the protein CATSGVDSKNEQFF.

The chain couples TRBV27 to TRBJ2-5; TRBD2 matches at 8 bases. Germline V lookup: CDR1 MNHEY, CDR2 SMNVEV (reference sequence). Losses at the gene ends were 2 bases for V and 4 bases for J; bases not matched to a gene: 6. The CDR3 totals 15 residues. CDR3 sequence (DNA): TGTGCCAGCAGTTTAAAAGCGGGAGTATCAGAGACCCAGTACTTC. Translation: CASSLKAGVSETQYF.

The chain combines TRBV25-1 with TRBJ1-3; D may be TRBD1 (5 bases). The germline CDR1 and CDR2 sequences are MGHDK and SYGVNS. The CDR3 totals 17 residues. The V end was cut by 3 bases, the J end by 1 base, with 16 bases between. As DNA, the CDR3 is TGTGCCAGCAGTGAGGGGGGTTGGGGAGGATCTGGAAACACCATATATTTT. Its protein is CASSEGGWGGSGNTIYF.

The genes are TRBV11-2 and TRBJ2-7; a weak D match, TRBD1 (6 bases). The V end was cut by 5 bases, the J end by 3 bases, with 14 bases between. The length of the CDR3 is 14 residues. Germline loops: CDR1 SGHAT, CDR2 FQNNGV. The CDR3 here is CASSPRTVNYEQYF. The CDR3 DNA sequence: TGTGCCAGCAGCCCTAGGACAGTTAACTACGAGCAGTACTTC. The variable domain in full, completed from reference TRBV11-2 and TRBJ2-7, reads EAGVAQSPRYKIIEKRQSVAFWCNPISGHATLYWYQQILGQGPKLLIQFQNNGVVDDSQLPKDRFSAERLKGVDSTLKIQPAKLEDSAVYLCASSPRTVNYEQYFGPGTRLTVT.

The CDR3 sequence: CASSLEGSGARIIYNEQFF. The CDR3 coding sequence is TGTGCCAGCAGTTTAGAAGGTAGCGGCGCCCGTATAATTTACAATGAGCAGTTCTTC. This sequence joins TRBV27 and TRBJ2-1; maybe TRBD2 (6 bases). Germline lookup yields CDR1 MNHEY and CDR2 SMNVEV (reference sequence). The CDR3 sequence is 19 residues long. Trimming removed 2 bases from V and 4 bases from J, with 24 bases in between.

The chain has TRBV5-1 and TRBJ2-5; D is possibly TRBD2 (6 bases). V was trimmed by 3 bases and J by 2 bases, leaving 11 bases between them. CDR1 is SGHRS, CDR2 YFSETQ, per germline. There are 14 residues in the CDR3. The CDR3 coding sequence is TGCGCCAGCAGCTCCGGGACTCAACAAGAGACCCAGTACTTC. The encoded protein is CASSSGTQQETQYF.

V gene TRBV11-2 combines with J gene TRBJ2-3; unclear D gene. Trimming stripped 0 bases from V and 3 bases from J, with 4 bases between. This CDR3 spans 13 amino acids. Germline V gives CDR1 SGHAT, CDR2 FQNNGV. The CDR3 bases are TGTGCCAGCAGCTTAGACAGTACAGATACGCAGTATTTT. Translation gives CASSLDSTDTQYF. Full variable domain (remainder filled in from reference TRBV11-2 and TRBJ2-3): EAGVAQSPRYKIIEKRQSVAFWCNPISGHATLYWYQQILGQGPKLLIQFQNNGVVDDSQLPKDRFSAERLKGVDSTLKIQPAKLEDSAVYLCASSLDSTDTQYFGPGTRLTVL.

The chain couples TRBV30 to TRBJ1-5; TRBD1 matches at 8 bases. Germline assignment: CDR1 GTSNPN and CDR2 SVGIG (reference sequence). V shed 2 bases and J 6 bases; nucleotides not matched to a gene: 3. CDR3 length: 13 residues. The CDR3: CAWSSDRAQPQHF. DNA of the CDR3: TGTGCCTGGAGTTCGGACAGGGCTCAGCCCCAGCATTTT.

The J gene is TRBJ2-5, the V gene TRBV6-1; the match to TRBD2 covers 10 bases. Germline assignment: CDR1 MNHNS and CDR2 SASEGT. J lost 4 bases, V lost 3 bases, and 2 bases had no gene match. The length of the CDR3 is 14 residues. CDR3: CASSDLAGVETQYF. The DNA for the CDR3 is TGTGCCAGCAGTGATCTAGCGGGAGTAGAGACCCAGTACTTC.

V usage is TRBV4-3 and J usage is TRBJ1-1; D is perhaps TRBD1 (6 bases). Trimming removed 1 base from V and 4 bases from J, with 10 bases in between. CDR1 and CDR2 (germline): LGHNA, YSLEER. The CDR3 has 14 residues. CDR3 bases: TGCGCCAGCAGCCAAGTACAGGGTCTCACTGAAGCTTTCTTT. This sequence encodes CASSQVQGLTEAFF.